This T cell receptor beta chain appears in the sequencing data of a study of monozygotic twins with inflammatory bowel disease. An amount of roughly 4,000 ng of total RNA was used for each TCR library. Researchers ran eight separate cDNA reactions for each sample. From the 5' RACE reads, TCRdb lists one entry per CDR3 protein and no DNA. Recorded for this sample: about 150,000 distinct CDR3 sequences. Germline CDR1 SGHRS, CDR2 YFSETQ. The CDR3 runs to 14 residues. A 2.5 ml blood sample was drawn per donor. Unsorted whole blood yielded the total RNA, with T cells left unselected. This TCR was sampled from a human donor with ulcerative colitis or Crohn's disease, or a healthy co-twin of an affected twin (not recorded which). The sequenced material came from blood. The gene calls are TRBV5-1 and TRBJ2-7; absent DNA, TCRdb's TRBD1 call cannot be checked. The CDR3 reads CASTLGRGIYEQYF.